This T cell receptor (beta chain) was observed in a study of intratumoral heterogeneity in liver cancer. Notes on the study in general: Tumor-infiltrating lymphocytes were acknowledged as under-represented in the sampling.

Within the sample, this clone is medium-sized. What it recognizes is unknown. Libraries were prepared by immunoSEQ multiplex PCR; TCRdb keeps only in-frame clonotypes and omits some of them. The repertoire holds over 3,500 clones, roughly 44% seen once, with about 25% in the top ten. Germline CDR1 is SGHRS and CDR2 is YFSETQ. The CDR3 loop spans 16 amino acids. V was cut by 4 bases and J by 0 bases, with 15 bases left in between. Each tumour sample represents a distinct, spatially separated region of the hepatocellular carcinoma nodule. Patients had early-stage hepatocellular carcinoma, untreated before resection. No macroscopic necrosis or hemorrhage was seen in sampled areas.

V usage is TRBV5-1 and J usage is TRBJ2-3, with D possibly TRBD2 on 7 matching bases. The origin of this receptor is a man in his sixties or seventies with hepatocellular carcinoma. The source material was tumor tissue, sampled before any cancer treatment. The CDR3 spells CASSPRGLTSTDTQYF. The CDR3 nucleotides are TGCGCCAGCAGCCCGCGGGGGCTCACTAGCACAGATACGCAGTATTTT.